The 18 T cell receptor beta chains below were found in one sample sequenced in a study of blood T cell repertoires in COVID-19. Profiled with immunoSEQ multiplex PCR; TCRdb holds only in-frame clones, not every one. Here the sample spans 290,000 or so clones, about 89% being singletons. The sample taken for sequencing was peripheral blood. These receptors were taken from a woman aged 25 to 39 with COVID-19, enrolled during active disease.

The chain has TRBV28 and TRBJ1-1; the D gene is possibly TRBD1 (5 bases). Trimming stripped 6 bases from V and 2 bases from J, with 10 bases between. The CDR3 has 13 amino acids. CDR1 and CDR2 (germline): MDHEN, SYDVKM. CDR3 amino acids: CASRLTANTEAFF. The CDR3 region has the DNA TGTGCCAGCAGACTGACAGCCAACACTGAAGCTTTCTTT.

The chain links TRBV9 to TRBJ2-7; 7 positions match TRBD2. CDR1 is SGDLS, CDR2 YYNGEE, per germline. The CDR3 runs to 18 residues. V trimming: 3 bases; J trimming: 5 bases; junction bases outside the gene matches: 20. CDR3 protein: CASSGGDGRERLRNEQYF. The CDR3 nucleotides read TGTGCCAGCAGCGGTGGGGATGGGCGGGAGAGGCTAAGAAACGAGCAGTACTTC.

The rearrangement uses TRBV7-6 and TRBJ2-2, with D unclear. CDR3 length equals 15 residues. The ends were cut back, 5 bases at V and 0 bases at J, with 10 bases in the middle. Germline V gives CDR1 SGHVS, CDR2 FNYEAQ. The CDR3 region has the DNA TGTGCCAGCAGCGTAGACCCTACGAACACCGGGGAGCTGTTTTTT. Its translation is CASSVDPTNTGELFF.

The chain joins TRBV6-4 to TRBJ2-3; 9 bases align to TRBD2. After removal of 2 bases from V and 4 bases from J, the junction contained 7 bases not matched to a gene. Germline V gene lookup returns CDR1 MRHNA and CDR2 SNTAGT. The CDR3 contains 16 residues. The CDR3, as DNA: TGTGCCAGCAGTGACGGGGCGGGAGGGCCATCAGATACGCAGTATTTT. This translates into CASSDGAGGPSDTQYF.

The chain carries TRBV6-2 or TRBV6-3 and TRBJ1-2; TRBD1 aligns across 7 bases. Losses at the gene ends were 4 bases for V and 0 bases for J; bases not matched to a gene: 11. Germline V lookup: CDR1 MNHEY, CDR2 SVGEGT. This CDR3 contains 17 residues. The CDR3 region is CASSSVPSRGSNYGYTF. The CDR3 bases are TGTGCCAGCAGTTCCGTCCCAAGCAGGGGGTCTAACTATGGCTACACCTTC.

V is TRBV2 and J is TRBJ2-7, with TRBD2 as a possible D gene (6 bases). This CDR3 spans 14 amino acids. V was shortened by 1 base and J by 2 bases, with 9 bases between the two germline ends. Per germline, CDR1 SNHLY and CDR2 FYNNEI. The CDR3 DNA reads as TGTGCCAGCAGTGAAGGGGGGGTCCCCTACGAGCAGTACTTC. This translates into CASSEGGVPYEQYF.

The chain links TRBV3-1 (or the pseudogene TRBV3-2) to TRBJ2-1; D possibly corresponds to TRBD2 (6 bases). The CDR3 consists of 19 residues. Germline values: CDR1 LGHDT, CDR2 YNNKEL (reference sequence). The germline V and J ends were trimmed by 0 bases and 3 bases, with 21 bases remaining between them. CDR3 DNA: TGTGCCAGCAGCCAAGACCTCGGGACTCGACGATCTCTCTACAATGAGCAGTTCTTC. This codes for CASSQDLGTRRSLYNEQFF.

This CDR3 is CASRLQGKNTEAFF. As DNA, the CDR3 is TGTGCCAGCAGGCTTCAGGGAAAGAACACTGAAGCTTTCTTT. V gene TRBV6-5 combines with J gene TRBJ1-1, with D possibly matching TRBD1 (5 bases). CDR1 is MNHEY, CDR2 SVGAGI, per germline. The CDR3 is 14 amino acids. The germline V and J ends were trimmed by 6 bases and 1 base, with 12 bases remaining between them.

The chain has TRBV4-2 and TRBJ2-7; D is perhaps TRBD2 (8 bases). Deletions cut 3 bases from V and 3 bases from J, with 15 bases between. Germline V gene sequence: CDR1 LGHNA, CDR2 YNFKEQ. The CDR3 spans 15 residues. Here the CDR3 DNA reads TGTGCCAGCAGCCAGAGCGGGGGACAGAACTACGAGCAGTACTTC. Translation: CASSQSGGQNYEQYF.

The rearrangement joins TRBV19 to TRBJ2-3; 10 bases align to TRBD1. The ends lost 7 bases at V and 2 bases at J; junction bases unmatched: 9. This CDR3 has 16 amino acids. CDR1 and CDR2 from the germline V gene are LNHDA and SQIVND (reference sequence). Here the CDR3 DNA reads TGTGCCAGTACCAGTAGGGACAGGGGTTACACAGATACGCAGTATTTT. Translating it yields CASTSRDRGYTDTQYF. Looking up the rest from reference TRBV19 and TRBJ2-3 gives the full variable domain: DGGITQSPKYLFRKEGQNVTLSCEQNLNHDAMYWYRQDPGQGLRLIYYSQIVNDFQKGDIAEGYSVSREKKESFPLTVTSAQKNPTAFYLCASTSRDRGYTDTQYFGPGTRLTVL.

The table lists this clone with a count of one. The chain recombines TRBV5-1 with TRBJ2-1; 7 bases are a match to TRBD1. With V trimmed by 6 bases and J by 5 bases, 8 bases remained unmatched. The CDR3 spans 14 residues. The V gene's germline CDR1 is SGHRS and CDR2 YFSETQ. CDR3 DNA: TGCGCCAGCACCCGACAGGGTTTCCACAATGAGCAGTTCTTC. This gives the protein CASTRQGFHNEQFF.

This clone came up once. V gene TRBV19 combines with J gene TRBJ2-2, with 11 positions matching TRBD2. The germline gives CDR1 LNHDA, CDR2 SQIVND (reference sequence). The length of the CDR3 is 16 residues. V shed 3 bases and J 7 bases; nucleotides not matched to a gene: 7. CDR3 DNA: TGTGCCAGTAGTATTAGACTAGCGGGACGGGGCGGGGAGCTGTTTTTT. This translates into CASSIRLAGRGGELFF. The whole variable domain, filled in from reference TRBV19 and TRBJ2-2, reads DGGITQSPKYLFRKEGQNVTLSCEQNLNHDAMYWYRQDPGQGLRLIYYSQIVNDFQKGDIAEGYSVSREKKESFPLTVTSAQKNPTAFYLCASSIRLAGRGGELFFGEGSRLTVL.

The CDR3 bases are TGTGCCAGCAGCAGAAGCTCTGGGGCCAACGTCCTGACTTTC. This gives the protein CASSRSSGANVLTF. The chain uses TRBV25-1 and TRBJ2-6, with D unresolved. CDR1 MGHDK and CDR2 SYGVNS come from the germline V gene. V shed 6 bases and J shed 0 bases, with 6 bases lying between them. The CDR3 has 14 residues.

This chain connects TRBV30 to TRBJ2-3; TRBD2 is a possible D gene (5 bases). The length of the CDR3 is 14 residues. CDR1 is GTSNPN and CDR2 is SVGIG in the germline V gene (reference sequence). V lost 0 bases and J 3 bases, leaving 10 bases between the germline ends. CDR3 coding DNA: TGTGCCTGGAGTGTACGAAGGACTACAGATACGCAGTATTTT. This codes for CAWSVRRTTDTQYF.

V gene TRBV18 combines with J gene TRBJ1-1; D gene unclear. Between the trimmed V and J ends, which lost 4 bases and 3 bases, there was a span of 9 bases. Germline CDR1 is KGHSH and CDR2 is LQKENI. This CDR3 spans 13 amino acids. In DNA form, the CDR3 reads TGTGCCAGCTCACTCTCCCGGGACACTGAAGCTTTCTTT. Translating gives CASSLSRDTEAFF.

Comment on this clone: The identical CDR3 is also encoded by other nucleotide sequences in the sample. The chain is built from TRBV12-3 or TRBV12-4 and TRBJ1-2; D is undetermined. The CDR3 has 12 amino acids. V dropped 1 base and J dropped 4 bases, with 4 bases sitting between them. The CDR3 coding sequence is TGTGCCAGCAGTTTAGGCAGCTATGGCTACACCTTC. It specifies CASSLGSYGYTF.

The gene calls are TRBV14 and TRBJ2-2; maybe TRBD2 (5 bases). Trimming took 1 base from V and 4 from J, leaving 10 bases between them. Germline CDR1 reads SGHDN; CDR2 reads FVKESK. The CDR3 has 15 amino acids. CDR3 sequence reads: CASSQVRGSTGELFF. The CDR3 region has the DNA TGTGCCAGCAGCCAAGTAAGAGGGTCCACCGGGGAGCTGTTTTTT.

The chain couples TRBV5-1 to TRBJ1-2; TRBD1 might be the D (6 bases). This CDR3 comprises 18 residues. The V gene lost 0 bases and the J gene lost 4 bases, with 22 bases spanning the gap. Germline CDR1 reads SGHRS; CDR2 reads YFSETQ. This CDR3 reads CASSLEGSGAASSYGYTF. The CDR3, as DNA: TGCGCCAGCAGCTTGGAAGGGTCAGGGGCCGCGTCCTCCTATGGCTACACCTTC.